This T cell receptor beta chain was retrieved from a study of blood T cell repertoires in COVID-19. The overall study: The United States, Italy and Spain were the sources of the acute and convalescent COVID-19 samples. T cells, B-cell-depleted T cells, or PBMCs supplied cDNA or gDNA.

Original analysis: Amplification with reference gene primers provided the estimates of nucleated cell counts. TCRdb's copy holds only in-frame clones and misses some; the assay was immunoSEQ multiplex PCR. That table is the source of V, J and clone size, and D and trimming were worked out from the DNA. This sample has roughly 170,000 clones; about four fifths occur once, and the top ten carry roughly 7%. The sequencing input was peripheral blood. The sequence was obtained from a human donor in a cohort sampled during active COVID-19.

Written as DNA, the CDR3 is TGCGCCAGCAGCTTGACAGGGGGAACTAATGAAAAACTGTTTTTT. Protein sequence: CASSLTGGTNEKLFF. The chain uses TRBV5-1 and TRBJ1-4, with TRBD1 matching over 8 bases. The trim removed 1 base at V and 1 base at J, leaving 0 bases unmatched. Germline CDR1 reads SGHRS; CDR2 reads YFSETQ. The CDR3 is 15 amino acids.